This TCR beta chain appears in the sequencing data of a study of radiotherapy plus CTLA-4 blockade in lung cancer. Study outcomes and limitations: Radiotherapy plus ipilimumab was followed by expansion in blood of tumor-derived TCR clones.

The method was immunoSEQ multiplex PCR; TCRdb's version includes in-frame clones alone and lacks a portion of them. The table includes 55,000 or so clones, around 80% detected once. In regard to this clone: As yet, its antigen is unknown.

Treatment of patients with chemo-refractory metastatic non-small-cell lung cancer consisted of focal radiation plus CTLA-4 blockade with ipilimumab. Germline CDR1 MDHEN, CDR2 SYDVKM. The trim removed 5 bases at V and 3 bases at J, leaving 12 bases unmatched. The CDR3 is 17 residues long. The sequences come from peripheral blood, collected from a patient treated with radiotherapy plus ipilimumab. The sequence came from a human donor with non-small cell lung cancer whose response to radiotherapy plus ipilimumab could not be evaluated. This chain links TRBV28 with TRBJ2-3; 9 bases agree with TRBD2. The CDR3 here is CASSLVRSGLATDTQYF. CDR3 bases: TGTGCCAGCAGTCTAGTCCGCTCGGGACTAGCAACAGATACGCAGTATTTT.